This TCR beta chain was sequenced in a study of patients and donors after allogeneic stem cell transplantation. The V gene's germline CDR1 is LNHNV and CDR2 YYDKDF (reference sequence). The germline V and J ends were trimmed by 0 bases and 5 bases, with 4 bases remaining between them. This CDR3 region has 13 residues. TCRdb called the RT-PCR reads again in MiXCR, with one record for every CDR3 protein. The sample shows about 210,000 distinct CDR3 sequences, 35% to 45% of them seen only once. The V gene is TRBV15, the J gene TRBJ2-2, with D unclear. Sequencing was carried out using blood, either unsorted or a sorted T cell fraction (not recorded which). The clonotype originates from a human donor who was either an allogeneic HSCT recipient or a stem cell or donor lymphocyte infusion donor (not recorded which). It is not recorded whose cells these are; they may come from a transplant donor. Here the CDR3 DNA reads TGTGCCACCAGCAGAGATGGAACCGGGGAGCTGTTTTTT. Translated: CATSRDGTGELFF.